Listed below are T cell receptor beta chains from one sample, sequenced in a study of CD8 T cells in ankylosing spondylitis. TCRdb passed the 5' RACE reads through MiXCR, listing each CDR3 protein once. The table shows a few hundred thousand distinct CDR3 sequences, with approximately 20% occurring only once. Sequenced input: blood, either unsorted or a sorted T cell fraction (not recorded which). These receptor sequences come from a male donor with ankylosing spondylitis or in good health (not recorded which). The CDR3 runs from the conserved cysteine through the conserved F or W. A D gene is named only where the DNA matches it firmly. A row's size may be missing; if present it is once, few, many or a size class.

clone_size: few; v_call: TRBV11-2; j_call: TRBJ2-3; d_call: .; cdr3_length: 11; cdr3_nt: TGTGCCAGCAGCCGACCCGATACGCAGTATTTT; cdr3_aa: CASSRPDTQYF
clone_size: many; v_call: TRBV4-2; j_call: TRBJ2-1; d_call: .; cdr3_length: 15; cdr3_nt: TGTGCCAGCAGCCAAGATCCCGACCCATACAATGAGCAGTTCTTC; cdr3_aa: CASSQDPDPYNEQFF
clone_size: .; v_call: TRBV5-6; j_call: TRBJ2-1; d_call: .; cdr3_length: 14; cdr3_nt: TGTGCCAGCAGCTTGGGCGAGTGGAACAATGAGCAGTTCTTC; cdr3_aa: CASSLGEWNNEQFF
clone_size: few; v_call: TRBV27; j_call: TRBJ2-5; d_call: .; cdr3_length: 15; cdr3_nt: TGTGCCAGCAGTTCCTCATATGGGGGACGAGAGACCCAGTACTTC; cdr3_aa: CASSSSYGGRETQYF
clone_size: .; v_call: TRBV28; j_call: TRBJ2-7; d_call: .; cdr3_length: 15; cdr3_nt: TGTGCCAGCAGTTTAGTCGGGGACATCTCCTACGAGCAGTACTTC; cdr3_aa: CASSLVGDISYEQYF
clone_size: .; v_call: TRBV6-5; j_call: TRBJ2-5; d_call: TRBD2; cdr3_length: 15; cdr3_nt: TGTGCCAGCAGTTACGGGGCGGGAGCCAGGGAGACCCAGTACTTC; cdr3_aa: CASSYGAGARETQYF
clone_size: few; v_call: TRBV6-2/TRBV6-3; j_call: TRBJ1-1; d_call: .; cdr3_length: 13; cdr3_nt: TGTGCCAGCACCCCGCTGAAGGGCACTGAAGCTTTCTTT; cdr3_aa: CASTPLKGTEAFF
clone_size: .; v_call: TRBV5-1; j_call: TRBJ2-3; d_call: TRBD1; cdr3_length: 15; cdr3_nt: TGCGCCAGCAGCGCGGACAGGATTAGCACAGATACGCAGTATTTT; cdr3_aa: CASSADRISTDTQYF
clone_size: many; v_call: TRBV12-3/TRBV12-4; j_call: TRBJ2-3; d_call: .; cdr3_length: 16; cdr3_nt: TGTGCCAGCAGCCCCACAGGAGGTCAATGGACAGATACGCAGTATTTT; cdr3_aa: CASSPTGGQWTDTQYF
clone_size: few; v_call: TRBV7-9; j_call: TRBJ1-2; d_call: .; cdr3_length: 15; cdr3_nt: TGTGCCAGCAGCTTAGACTGGGAAACTAACTATGGCTACACCTTC; cdr3_aa: CASSLDWETNYGYTF
clone_size: .; v_call: TRBV4-1; j_call: TRBJ1-1; d_call: .; cdr3_length: 16; cdr3_nt: TGCGCCAGCAGCCAAGCTCCGACTCCGGACGGGACTGAAGCTTTCTTT; cdr3_aa: CASSQAPTPDGTEAFF
clone_size: many; v_call: TRBV6-5; j_call: TRBJ2-1; d_call: .; cdr3_length: 16; cdr3_nt: TGTGCCAGCAGTTACACGGACGTGAGCTCCTACAATGAGCAGTTCTTC; cdr3_aa: CASSYTDVSSYNEQFF
clone_size: .; v_call: TRBV29-1; j_call: TRBJ1-1; d_call: .; cdr3_length: 13; cdr3_nt: TGCAGCGTTGAAGGACAAGTATGGACTGAAGCTTTCTTT; cdr3_aa: CSVEGQVWTEAFF
clone_size: .; v_call: TRBV4-3; j_call: TRBJ1-2; d_call: .; cdr3_length: 14; cdr3_nt: TGCGCCAGCAGCCAAGATCTTGGAAACTATGGCTACACCTTC; cdr3_aa: CASSQDLGNYGYTF
clone_size: .; v_call: TRBV6-5; j_call: TRBJ1-3; d_call: .; cdr3_length: 16; cdr3_nt: TGTGCCAGCAGTTACTCGGAGACAGGCTCTGGAAACACCATATATTTT; cdr3_aa: CASSYSETGSGNTIYF
clone_size: .; v_call: TRBV18; j_call: TRBJ2-2; d_call: .; cdr3_length: 16; cdr3_nt: TGTGCCAGCTCACCTTCCCCAGGGTCGAACACCGGGGAGCTGTTTTTT; cdr3_aa: CASSPSPGSNTGELFF
clone_size: many; v_call: TRBV20-1; j_call: TRBJ1-3; d_call: .; cdr3_length: 14; cdr3_nt: TGCAGTGCTAGAGATTTAGGCAGCGGAAACACCATATATTTT; cdr3_aa: CSARDLGSGNTIYF
clone_size: .; v_call: TRBV5-6; j_call: TRBJ2-7; d_call: .; cdr3_length: 14; cdr3_nt: TGTGCCAGCAGCTTCAAGCTGATCCCCTACGAGCAGTACTTC; cdr3_aa: CASSFKLIPYEQYF
clone_size: .; v_call: TRBV29-1; j_call: TRBJ2-1; d_call: .; cdr3_length: 13; cdr3_nt: TGCAGCGTTGAAAACTCCCTGGGCTATGAGCAGTTCTTC; cdr3_aa: CSVENSLGYEQFF
clone_size: .; v_call: TRBV6-5; j_call: TRBJ2-3; d_call: TRBD1; cdr3_length: 15; cdr3_nt: TGTGCCAGCAGTTACTCGGGACAGGGGGCAGATACGCAGTATTTT; cdr3_aa: CASSYSGQGADTQYF
clone_size: .; v_call: TRBV12-3/TRBV12-4; j_call: TRBJ2-5; d_call: TRBD2; cdr3_length: 17; cdr3_nt: TGTGCCAGCAGGGAGGTTTCTAGCGGGAGGGCCGGGGCGACCCAGTACTTC; cdr3_aa: CASREVSSGRAGATQYF
clone_size: .; v_call: TRBV24-1; j_call: TRBJ2-1; d_call: TRBD2; cdr3_length: 15; cdr3_nt: TGTGCCACCAGTGAGCTCCGGTCCGGGGGGAATGAGCAGTTCTTC; cdr3_aa: CATSELRSGGNEQFF
clone_size: many; v_call: TRBV29-1; j_call: TRBJ2-1; d_call: TRBD2; cdr3_length: 13; cdr3_nt: TGCAGCAATATAGCGGGAGACTACAATGAGCAGTTCTTC; cdr3_aa: CSNIAGDYNEQFF
clone_size: .; v_call: TRBV27; j_call: TRBJ2-6; d_call: .; cdr3_length: 18; cdr3_nt: TGTGCCAGCAGTTTATTGTCGTCACCTTCCTCTGGGGCCAACGTCCTGACTTTC; cdr3_aa: CASSLLSSPSSGANVLTF
clone_size: .; v_call: TRBV29-1; j_call: TRBJ2-1; d_call: .; cdr3_length: 13; cdr3_nt: TGCAGCGTCCCCGACATAGCCTACAATGAGCAGTTCTTC; cdr3_aa: CSVPDIAYNEQFF
clone_size: .; v_call: TRBV28; j_call: TRBJ2-7; d_call: .; cdr3_length: 15; cdr3_nt: TGTGCCAGCAGTTTTCTGACGGCAGGGGCTTACGAGCAGTACTTC; cdr3_aa: CASSFLTAGAYEQYF
clone_size: .; v_call: TRBV27; j_call: TRBJ2-3; d_call: .; cdr3_length: 14; cdr3_nt: TGTGCCAGCAGTTTATCCCCCCTCACAGATACGCAGTATTTT; cdr3_aa: CASSLSPLTDTQYF
clone_size: .; v_call: TRBV6-6; j_call: TRBJ1-1; d_call: .; cdr3_length: 11; cdr3_nt: TGTGCCAGCAGTGAGATGGCTGAAGCTTTCTTT; cdr3_aa: CASSEMAEAFF
clone_size: few; v_call: TRBV15; j_call: TRBJ2-1; d_call: TRBD2; cdr3_length: 15; cdr3_nt: TGTGCCACCAGCAGAGATGGCCTAGCGGACAATGAGCAGTTCTTC; cdr3_aa: CATSRDGLADNEQFF
clone_size: .; v_call: TRBV4-1; j_call: TRBJ2-3; d_call: TRBD2; cdr3_length: 17; cdr3_nt: TGCGCCAGCAGCCAAGCGATAGCGGGAGGTGTTACAGATACGCAGTATTTT; cdr3_aa: CASSQAIAGGVTDTQYF
clone_size: few; v_call: TRBV5-1; j_call: TRBJ1-1; d_call: TRBD1; cdr3_length: 19; cdr3_nt: TGCGCCAGCAGCTTGTTTAACCTGGGACAGGGACCAATGAACACTGAGGCTTTCTTT; cdr3_aa: CASSLFNLGQGPMNTEAFF
clone_size: many; v_call: TRBV28; j_call: TRBJ2-4; d_call: TRBD1; cdr3_length: 13; cdr3_nt: TGTGCCAGCAGCCGGACAGGGAAAAACATTCAGTACTTC; cdr3_aa: CASSRTGKNIQYF
clone_size: few; v_call: TRBV5-1; j_call: TRBJ2-5; d_call: .; cdr3_length: 15; cdr3_nt: TGCGCCAGCAGCTTGGGCTCCAGGACAGAAGAGACCCAGTACTTC; cdr3_aa: CASSLGSRTEETQYF
clone_size: .; v_call: TRBV4-1; j_call: TRBJ2-7; d_call: .; cdr3_length: 15; cdr3_nt: TGCGCCAGCAGCCAAGTGAACACTCCTGCGGGTTGGCAGTACTTC; cdr3_aa: CASSQVNTPAGWQYF
clone_size: many; v_call: TRBV6-4; j_call: TRBJ2-1; d_call: .; cdr3_length: 16; cdr3_nt: TGTGCCAGCAGTGACTCAGGGGGCCGGGGGGACAATGAGCAGTTCTTC; cdr3_aa: CASSDSGGRGDNEQFF
clone_size: many; v_call: TRBV12-3/TRBV12-4; j_call: TRBJ2-3; d_call: .; cdr3_length: 10; cdr3_nt: TGTGCCAGCAGCACAGATACGCAGTATTTT; cdr3_aa: CASSTDTQYF
clone_size: .; v_call: TRBV27; j_call: TRBJ2-7; d_call: .; cdr3_length: 14; cdr3_nt: TGTGCCAGCAGCCCCGGGACAAACGATTACGAGCAGTACTTC; cdr3_aa: CASSPGTNDYEQYF
clone_size: .; v_call: TRBV9; j_call: TRBJ2-4; d_call: .; cdr3_length: 13; cdr3_nt: TGTGCCAGCAGCGTACAGGGGAGCGACATTCAGTACTTC; cdr3_aa: CASSVQGSDIQYF
clone_size: .; v_call: TRBV5-6; j_call: TRBJ2-2; d_call: .; cdr3_length: 15; cdr3_nt: TGTGCCAGCAGCCCCGAGACAGGGAACACCGGGGAGCTGTTTTTT; cdr3_aa: CASSPETGNTGELFF
clone_size: few; v_call: TRBV7-8; j_call: TRBJ2-7; d_call: .; cdr3_length: 14; cdr3_nt: TGTGCCAGCAGCTTAGATTTCATTGGCTACGAGCAGTACTTC; cdr3_aa: CASSLDFIGYEQYF
clone_size: few; v_call: TRBV13; j_call: TRBJ2-1; d_call: TRBD2; cdr3_length: 17; cdr3_nt: TGTGCCAGCAGCGTTGGGTCGCGGGAGAGTTATGACAATGAGCAGTTCTTC; cdr3_aa: CASSVGSRESYDNEQFF
clone_size: .; v_call: TRBV5-1; j_call: TRBJ1-2; d_call: .; cdr3_length: 13; cdr3_nt: TGCGCCAGCAAAGGGGCAACGCACTATGGCTACACCTTC; cdr3_aa: CASKGATHYGYTF
clone_size: .; v_call: TRBV11-1; j_call: TRBJ2-5; d_call: .; cdr3_length: 14; cdr3_nt: TGTGCCAGCAGCTTATCCTTTCTCCAAGAGACCCAGTACTTC; cdr3_aa: CASSLSFLQETQYF
clone_size: .; v_call: TRBV20-1; j_call: TRBJ2-2; d_call: TRBD2; cdr3_length: 15; cdr3_nt: TGCAGTGCTAGAGATATGGGACTACCAACCGGGGAGCTGTTTTTT; cdr3_aa: CSARDMGLPTGELFF
clone_size: .; v_call: TRBV27; j_call: TRBJ2-2; d_call: .; cdr3_length: 16; cdr3_nt: .; cdr3_aa: CASSSGAGHTGELFFF
clone_size: .; v_call: TRBV20-1; j_call: TRBJ2-1; d_call: TRBD2; cdr3_length: 16; cdr3_nt: TGCAGTGCTAGAGACCCAGCGGGAGGGCTATACAATGAGCAGTTCTTC; cdr3_aa: CSARDPAGGLYNEQFF
clone_size: .; v_call: TRBV7-9; j_call: TRBJ2-1; d_call: .; cdr3_length: 13; cdr3_nt: TGTGCCAGCGAACAGAGGTCCTACAATGAGCAGTTCTTC; cdr3_aa: CASEQRSYNEQFF
clone_size: .; v_call: TRBV12-3/TRBV12-4; j_call: TRBJ1-5; d_call: .; cdr3_length: 13; cdr3_nt: TGTGCCAGCAGTTCCACAGGGTTTCAGCCCCAGCATTTT; cdr3_aa: CASSSTGFQPQHF
clone_size: .; v_call: TRBV28; j_call: TRBJ1-1; d_call: .; cdr3_length: 15; cdr3_nt: TGTGCCAGCAGTTTCAGGGGACCGGGGAGCACTGAAGCTTTCTTT; cdr3_aa: CASSFRGPGSTEAFF
clone_size: .; v_call: TRBV20-1; j_call: TRBJ2-1; d_call: TRBD2; cdr3_length: 16; cdr3_nt: TGCAGTGCTATCTCAGGACTAGAAGGTCTATACAATGAGCAGTTCTTC; cdr3_aa: CSAISGLEGLYNEQFF